The 17 T cell receptor beta chains below all came from one sample that was sequenced in a study of cytotoxic CD8 clonotypes in ibrutinib-treated CLL. The assay was immunoSEQ multiplex PCR, and TCRdb's table has in-frame clones only and misses some. The sample has around 150,000 clones; over 65% are singletons. This material consisted of PBMCs, taken after 12 months of ibrutinib treatment. The receptor set was obtained from a human donor with chronic lymphocytic leukemia.

The chain has TRBV6-5 and TRBJ1-5; tentative D call: TRBD1 (5 bases). The CDR3 has 14 amino acids. The germline V and J ends were trimmed by 5 bases and 3 bases, with 11 bases remaining between them. Germline-derived CDR1 and CDR2 are MNHEY and SVGAGI. In DNA form, the CDR3 reads TGTGCCAGCAGTCGGAACAGGCCCAATCAGCCCCAGCATTTT. Translating gives CASSRNRPNQPQHF.

A word on this clone: A read error is possible here, since a much larger clone lies one base away. The gene calls are TRBV6-5 and TRBJ1-5; D is undetermined. The germline CDR1 and CDR2 sequences are MNHEY and SVGAGI. V was cut by 2 bases and J by 6 bases, with 8 bases left in between. The CDR3 has 13 residues. The CDR3 sequence: CASSYGRSQPQHF. CDR3 DNA sequence: TGTGCCAGCAGTTACGGCAGGAGTCAGCCCCAGCATTTT.

This clone was picked up one time. This chain connects TRBV4-1 to TRBJ2-7; D might be TRBD2 (5 bases). The CDR3 loop spans 14 amino acids. Trimming removed 2 bases at V and 0 bases at J, with 8 bases between. Germline-derived CDR1 and CDR2 are MGHRA and YSYEKL. This CDR3 is CASSQLGSSYEQYF. The DNA of the CDR3 is TGCGCCAGCAGCCAATTGGGGAGCTCCTACGAGCAGTACTTC.

The V gene is TRBV6-1, the J gene TRBJ1-2; D gene uncertain. The germline CDR1 and CDR2 sequences are MNHNS and SASEGT. Trimming shortened V by 6 bases and J by 3 bases, and 11 bases separated the two germline ends. The CDR3 spans 13 residues. In nucleotides, the CDR3 is TGTGCCAGCAGCTCCCTTTCTGACTATGGCTACACCTTC. It translates to CASSSLSDYGYTF.

V is TRBV28 and J is TRBJ1-4; the match to TRBD1 covers 8 bases. CDR3 size: 16 residues. The V gene end was trimmed by 5 bases and the J gene end by 7 bases; junction bases not matched to a gene: 12. Germline values: CDR1 MDHEN, CDR2 SYDVKM. The CDR3: CASSVQGALRPEKLFF. CDR3 in DNA: TGTGCCAGCAGTGTTCAGGGGGCGCTTCGACCTGAAAAACTGTTTTTT. Complete variable domain (other parts from reference TRBV28 and TRBJ1-4): DVKVTQSSRYLVKRTGEKVFLECVQDMDHENMFWYRQDPGLGLRLIYFSYDVKMKEKGDIPEGYSVSREKKERFSLILESASTNQTSMYLCASSVQGALRPEKLFFGSGTQLSVL.

This clone was recorded a few times. The rearrangement links TRBV7-2 to TRBJ2-1; 16 positions match TRBD2. CDR1 and CDR2 (germline): SGHTA, FQGNSA. There are 15 residues in the CDR3. Trimming cost V 0 bases and J 15 bases; bases outside gene matches: 5. The CDR3, as DNA: TGTGCCAGCAGCTTAGCGGGGACTAGCGGGGGGGCCACGTTCTTC. It codes for CASSLAGTSGGATFF.

Here the CDR3 DNA reads TGTGCCAGCAGCTCCTCGACTAGTCCCCGCTCCTACGAGCAGTACTTC. Protein sequence: CASSSSTSPRSYEQYF. This chain uses TRBV28 with TRBJ2-7; a weak D match, TRBD2 (6 bases). The CDR3 spans 16 residues. Germline V gives CDR1 MDHEN, CDR2 SYDVKM. With 6 bases removed from V and 0 bases from J, the gap between germline ends came to 18 bases.

This rearrangement joins TRBV11-3 to TRBJ1-4, with D maybe TRBD1 (6 bases). The V end lost 5 bases, the J end lost 6 bases, and 19 bases lay between the germline ends. Germline CDR1 SGHNT, CDR2 YENEEA. The CDR3 contains 16 residues. CDR3 in DNA: TGTGCCAGCAGCCCATGGGGGGGGCGGTTAGATGAAAAACTGTTTTTT. Encoded protein: CASSPWGGRLDEKLFF.

The J gene is TRBJ1-4, the V gene TRBV27; D is unresolved. Trimming left V 8 bases short and J 5 bases short, with 21 bases between. Germline values: CDR1 MNHEY, CDR2 SMNVEV (reference sequence). The CDR3 covers 16 residues. The CDR3 nucleotides are TGTGCCAGCCGGGAATGGGGAACATTAGGGAATGAAAAACTGTTTTTT. It specifies CASREWGTLGNEKLFF.

The gene calls are TRBV7-9 and TRBJ2-7; 7 positions match TRBD1. Germline CDR1 is SEHNR and CDR2 is FQNEAQ (reference sequence). V dropped 4 bases and J dropped 5; count of bases not matched to a gene: 20. The CDR3 runs to 18 residues. Written as DNA, the CDR3 is TGTGCCAGCAGCTCCTCATTGTCGGCCCTCTTAGGGGGCCACGAGCAGTACTTC. Amino acid sequence: CASSSSLSALLGGHEQYF.

The chain carries TRBV5-1 and TRBJ2-1; TRBD2 matches 16 bases. With V trimmed by 4 bases and J by 10 bases, 5 bases remained unmatched. The germline gives CDR1 SGHRS, CDR2 YFSETQ. There are 15 residues in the CDR3. CDR3 DNA sequence: TGCGCCAGCAGCCCGGGACTAGCGGGGGGGCACGAGCAGTTCTTC. Amino acids: CASSPGLAGGHEQFF.

The V and J genes are TRBV29-1 and TRBJ2-1; 7 bases line up with TRBD1. The germline V gene encodes CDR1 SQVTM and CDR2 ANQGSEA. Losses at the gene ends were 7 bases for V and 5 bases for J; bases not matched to a gene: 8. The CDR3 consists of 13 residues. This CDR3 is CSASRGRNNEQFF. CDR3 in DNA: TGCAGCGCCTCAAGGGGGCGCAACAATGAGCAGTTCTTC.

The rearrangement joins TRBV30 to TRBJ1-5; 7 bases line up with TRBD1. CDR1 and CDR2 from the germline V gene are GTSNPN and SVGIG (reference sequence). The V segment lost 0 bases and the J segment 2 bases; nucleotides outside the gene matches: 4. The CDR3 sequence is 15 residues long. The CDR3 nucleotides read TGTGCCTGGAGTGTTAGGGGGCATGGCAATCAGCCCCAGCATTTT. It yields the protein CAWSVRGHGNQPQHF.

The chain couples TRBV6-6 to TRBJ2-7; the match to TRBD1 covers 9 bases. Germline V gene lookup returns CDR1 MNHNY and CDR2 SVGAGI (reference sequence). With V trimmed by 6 bases and J by 0 bases, 6 bases remained unmatched. The CDR3 extends over 15 amino acids. CDR3 in amino acids: CASSKGQGGSYEQYF. The CDR3 DNA follows: TGTGCCAGCAGCAAGGGACAGGGTGGCTCCTACGAGCAGTACTTC.

V and J are TRBV5-4 and TRBJ2-5; maybe TRBD1 (5 bases). The CDR3 consists of 16 residues. The ends were cut back, 4 bases at V and 2 bases at J, with 18 bases in the middle. The germline CDR1 and CDR2 sequences are SGHNT and YYREEE (reference sequence). CDR3 sequence: CASSPGQGAVQETQYF. CDR3 DNA sequence: TGTGCCAGCAGCCCCGGTCAAGGGGCGGTACAAGAGACCCAGTACTTC. The whole variable domain, remainder taken from reference TRBV5-4 and TRBJ2-5, is ETGVTQSPTHLIKTRGQQVTLRCSSQSGHNTVSWYQQALGQGPQFIFQYYREEENGRGNFPPRFSGLQFPNYSSELNVNALELDDSALYLCASSPGQGAVQETQYFGPGTRLLVL.

This clone was detected only a few times. The V and J genes are TRBV7-9 and TRBJ1-2; D might be TRBD1 (5 bases). The CDR3 is 13 amino acids. Germline V lookup: CDR1 SEHNR, CDR2 FQNEAQ (reference sequence). Between the trimmed V and J ends, which lost 0 bases and 7 bases, there was a span of 9 bases. The CDR3 nucleotides read TGTGCCAGCAGCTTAGCCAGGGCTGGTGGCTACACCTTC. It specifies CASSLARAGGYTF.

The chain links TRBV5-4 to TRBJ1-2; TRBD1 matches 9 bases. The V segment lost 4 bases and the J segment 6 bases; nucleotides outside the gene matches: 7. The CDR3 contains 14 residues. Germline CDR1 SGHNT, CDR2 YYREEE (reference sequence). The CDR3 DNA reads TGTGCCAGCAGCGGGACAGGGTTAATGGATGGCTACACCTTC. This codes for CASSGTGLMDGYTF. Complete variable domain (other parts from reference TRBV5-4 and TRBJ1-2): ETGVTQSPTHLIKTRGQQVTLRCSSQSGHNTVSWYQQALGQGPQFIFQYYREEENGRGNFPPRFSGLQFPNYSSELNVNALELDDSALYLCASSGTGLMDGYTFGSGTRLTVV.